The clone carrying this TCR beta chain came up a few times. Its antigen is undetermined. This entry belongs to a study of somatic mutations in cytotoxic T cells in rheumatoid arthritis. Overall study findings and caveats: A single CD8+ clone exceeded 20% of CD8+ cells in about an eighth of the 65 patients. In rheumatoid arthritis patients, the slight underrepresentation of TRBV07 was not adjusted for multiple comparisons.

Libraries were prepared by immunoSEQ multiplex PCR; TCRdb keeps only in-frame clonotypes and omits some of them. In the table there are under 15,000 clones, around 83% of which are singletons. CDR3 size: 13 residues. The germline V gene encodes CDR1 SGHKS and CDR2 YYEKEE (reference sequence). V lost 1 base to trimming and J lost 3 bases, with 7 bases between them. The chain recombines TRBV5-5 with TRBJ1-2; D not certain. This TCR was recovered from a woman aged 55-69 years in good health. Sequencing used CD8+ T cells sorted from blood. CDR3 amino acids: CASSLYGDYGYTF. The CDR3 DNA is TGTGCCAGCAGCTTGTACGGGGACTATGGCTACACCTTC.